The clone carrying this T cell receptor beta chain was counted at least ten times. Its antigen is currently unknown. TCRdb ran MiXCR on the 5' RACE reads and lists one entry per CDR3 protein. This table has 240,000 or so distinct CDR3 sequences, about 9.1% appearing once. The V gene's germline CDR1 is SGHRS and CDR2 YFSETQ. The length of the CDR3 is 14 residues. The ends were cut back, 3 bases at V and 3 bases at J, with 12 bases in the middle. These data are taken from a study of CD8 T cells in ankylosing spondylitis. Study-level points and caveats: In ankylosing spondylitis patients, matched synovial fluid reportedly showed significant enrichment of disease-linked clones. CD8+ disease-linked clones were present at relatively low frequencies in blood. There were earlier reports of some motif variants in reactive arthritis synovial fluid and blood. Ankylosing spondylitis blood seemed to carry a telltale TCR beta motif made of eight highly homologous variants.

The material sequenced was blood, either unsorted or a sorted T cell fraction (not recorded which). This sequence originates from a male donor with ankylosing spondylitis or in good health (not recorded which). V and J are TRBV5-1 and TRBJ1-1; weak D call: TRBD1 (5 bases). This CDR3 reads CASSSDNPYTEAFF. For the CDR3, the DNA is TGCGCCAGCAGCTCGGACAATCCGTACACTGAAGCTTTCTTT.